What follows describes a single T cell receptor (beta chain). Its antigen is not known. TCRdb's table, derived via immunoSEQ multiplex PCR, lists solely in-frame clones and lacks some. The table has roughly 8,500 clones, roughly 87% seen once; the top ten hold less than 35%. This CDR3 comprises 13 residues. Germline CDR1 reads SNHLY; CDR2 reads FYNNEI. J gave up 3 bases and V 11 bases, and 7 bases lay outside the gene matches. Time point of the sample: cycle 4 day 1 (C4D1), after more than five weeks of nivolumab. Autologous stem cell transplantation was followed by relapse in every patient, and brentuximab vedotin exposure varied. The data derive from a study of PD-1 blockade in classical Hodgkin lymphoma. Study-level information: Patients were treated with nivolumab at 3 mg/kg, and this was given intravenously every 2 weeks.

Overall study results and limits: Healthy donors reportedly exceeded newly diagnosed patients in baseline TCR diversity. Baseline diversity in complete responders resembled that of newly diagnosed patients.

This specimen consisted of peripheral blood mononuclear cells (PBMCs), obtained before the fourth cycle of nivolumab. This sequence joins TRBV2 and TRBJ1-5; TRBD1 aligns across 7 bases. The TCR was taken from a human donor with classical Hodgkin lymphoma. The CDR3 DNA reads TGTGCCGGGGGGGACAGCCTCAATCAGCCCCAGCATTTT. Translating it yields CAGGDSLNQPQHF.